The next 7 T cell receptor beta chains were all read from a single sample in a study of post-analysis software for immune sequencing data. Study-wide results and caveats: TRBV segments more frequent in patients than in controls numbered several and included TRBV5-6, TRBV5-1 and TRBV20-1.

Unique molecular identifiers were present in the TCR beta cDNA libraries. One entry per CDR3 protein, called by TCRdb with MiXCR from the PCR reads. This sample has hundreds of thousands of distinct CDR3 sequences; around 44% occur once, and the top ten carry about 1.8%. What these receptors recognize is not known. The sample taken for sequencing was blood. These receptors were taken from a girl aged 10 to 17 with multiple sclerosis.

This clonotype was seen more than once but under ten times. As DNA, the CDR3 is TGTGCCATCAGTGTTGGTCGCGAGCAGTACTTC. The encoded protein is CAISVGREQYF. The rearrangement links TRBV10-3 to TRBJ2-7, with D unclear. Per the germline V gene, CDR1 is ENHRY and CDR2 is SYGVKD. CDR3 length: 11 residues. V was trimmed by 4 bases and J by 6 bases, leaving 7 bases between them.

The chain is built from TRBV4-1 and TRBJ1-5, with D unclear. CDR1 and CDR2 from the germline V gene are MGHRA and YSYEKL. This CDR3 contains 15 residues. V was trimmed by 1 base and J by 0 bases, leaving 7 bases between them. CDR3 DNA: TGCGCCAGCAGCCAAGGAGAATATAGCAATCAGCCCCAGCATTTT. Translation: CASSQGEYSNQPQHF.

This clonotype was counted only a few times. The genes are TRBV12-3 or TRBV12-4 and TRBJ2-7; perhaps TRBD2 as D (6 bases). V lost 1 base, J lost 7 bases, and 14 bases lay in between. CDR3 length equals 14 residues. The CDR3 region has the DNA TGTGCCAGCAGTTTAGTTACTAGCCGAGATGAGCAGTACTTC. Its protein product is CASSLVTSRDEQYF.

The rearrangement joins TRBV5-1 to TRBJ1-2; TRBD1 agrees at 8 bases. Looked up from germline, CDR1 is SGHRS and CDR2 is YFSETQ. The trim removed 0 bases at V and 6 bases at J, leaving 10 bases unmatched. This CDR3 contains 16 residues. CDR3 in amino acids: CASSLGDRLPKDGYTF. For the CDR3, the DNA is TGCGCCAGCAGCTTGGGGGACAGGCTACCGAAGGATGGCTACACCTTC.

This clonotype was seen more than once but under ten times. This rearrangement joins TRBV11-2 to TRBJ2-7; D not resolved. The CDR3 consists of 14 residues. Looked up from germline, CDR1 is SGHAT and CDR2 is FQNNGV. Trimming removed 4 bases at V and 6 bases at J, with 16 bases between. CDR3 sequence reads: CASSSRAEGFEQYF. CDR3 bases: TGTGCCAGCAGCTCCCGGGCGGAAGGGTTCGAGCAGTACTTC.

A few counts support this clonotype. The chain has TRBV20-1 and TRBJ2-7; TRBD2 matches at 14 bases. The J call may be wrong; the DNA end is better matched by TRBJ2-4. The CDR3 extends over 15 amino acids. In germline, CDR1 is DFQATT, CDR2 SNEGSKA (reference sequence). The CDR3 DNA reads TGCAGTGCTAGGCGTAGACTAGCGGGAGGGTACATTCAGTACTTC. Its translation: CSARRRLAGGYIQYF.

The J gene is TRBJ2-3, the V gene TRBV7-9; D is undetermined. The CDR3 length is 14 residues. Trimming stripped 4 bases from V and 5 bases from J, with 13 bases between. Germline CDR1 and CDR2: SEHNR and FQNEAQ (reference sequence). The CDR3 loop reads CASSSRVAGDTQYF. The CDR3 nucleotides are TGTGCCAGCAGCTCCCGGGTAGCCGGAGATACGCAGTATTTT.